A single sample is the source of the 9 T cell receptor beta chains below, sequenced in a study of blood T cell repertoires in COVID-19. Measured with immunoSEQ multiplex PCR; TCRdb has only the in-frame clones, and not every one. The table shows approximately 460,000 clones, with 75% to 90% occurring only once. Sample: peripheral blood. Receptor source: a man aged 18 to 30 with COVID-19, enrolled during active disease.

The gene calls are TRBV5-1 and TRBJ2-5; a weak D match, TRBD2 (5 bases). This CDR3 is built from 14 residues. The V gene's germline CDR1 is SGHRS and CDR2 YFSETQ. V was shortened by 5 bases and J by 2 bases, with 13 bases between the two germline ends. For the CDR3, the DNA is TGCGCCAGCAGGGGAGCGGACCTTCAAGAGACCCAGTACTTC. Its translation is CASRGADLQETQYF.

This rearrangement joins TRBV24-1 to TRBJ2-5; 7 nucleotides agree with TRBD1. The CDR3 has 13 amino acids. The germline CDR1 and CDR2 sequences are KGHDR and SFDVKD. The J segment lost 4 bases and the V segment lost 9 bases, leaving 7 bases of the junction unmatched. CDR3 region: CATFDRVTETQYF. The CDR3 nucleotides are TGTGCCACCTTTGACAGGGTAACAGAGACCCAGTACTTC.

In its sample, this clone was seen once. The CDR3 nucleotides read TGCGCCAGCAGTGGGGAGGCACGTGGCACTGAAGCTTTCTTT. Its protein is CASSGEARGTEAFF. The chain is built from TRBV10-2 and TRBJ1-1, with D unclear. CDR1 is WSHSY and CDR2 is SAAADI in the germline V gene. Between the trimmed V and J ends, which lost 4 bases and 4 bases, there was a span of 13 bases. The CDR3 consists of 14 residues.

CDR3 nucleotide sequence: TGTGCCAGCAGAGGGACAGGGGGGGTCAATCAGCCCCAGCATTTT. This encodes CASRGTGGVNQPQHF. V gene TRBV2 combines with J gene TRBJ1-5; 11 bases map to TRBD1. CDR3 length: 15 amino acids. Germline loops: CDR1 SNHLY, CDR2 FYNNEI. The J segment lost 3 bases and the V segment lost 6 bases, leaving 4 bases of the junction unmatched.

This sequence joins TRBV3-1 (or the pseudogene TRBV3-2) and TRBJ2-7; maybe TRBD1 (6 bases). Trimming removed 5 bases from V and 0 bases from J, with 14 bases in between. Per the germline V gene, CDR1 is LGHDT and CDR2 is YNNKEL (reference sequence). The CDR3 totals 15 residues. CDR3: CASSSAWDTSYEQYF. The CDR3 bases are TGTGCCAGCAGCTCCGCGTGGGACACCTCCTACGAGCAGTACTTC.

The chain employs TRBV13 and TRBJ1-1, with D hard to call. The CDR3 extends over 13 amino acids. CDR1 PRHDT and CDR2 FYEKMQ come from the germline V gene (reference sequence). Trimming took off 3 bases at V and 5 bases at J, with 10 bases between the two ends. The CDR3 DNA follows: TGTGCCAGCAGCTTGGGGTCGGGGACTGAAGCTTTCTTT. Its translation: CASSLGSGTEAFF. Complete variable domain (other parts from reference TRBV13 and TRBJ1-1): AAGVIQSPRHLIKEKRETATLKCYPIPRHDTVYWYQQGPGQDPQFLISFYEKMQSDKGSIPDRFSAQQFSDYHSELNMSSLELGDSALYFCASSLGSGTEAFFGQGTRLTVV.

The J gene is TRBJ2-1, the V gene TRBV24-1; 12 bases align to TRBD2. The CDR3 is 17 amino acids. V gave up 2 bases and J gave up 8 bases; unmatched junction bases: 9. Germline V gene lookup returns CDR1 KGHDR and CDR2 SFDVKD. In DNA form, the CDR3 reads TGTGCCACCAGTGATTCGATACTAGCGGGAGGTATGGATGAGCAGTTCTTC. Protein sequence: CATSDSILAGGMDEQFF.

This clone was detected only once. The chain links TRBV12-5 to TRBJ2-5; 10 nucleotides line up with TRBD2. V was clipped by 5 bases and J by 2 bases; unmatched bases: 5. Germline V gene lookup returns CDR1 LGHNT and CDR2 FRNRAP. The CDR3 contains 15 residues. The CDR3 region is CASGRSGRTQETQYF. Here the CDR3 DNA reads TGTGCTAGTGGTCGTAGCGGGAGGACACAAGAGACCCAGTACTTC.

The J gene is TRBJ2-5, the V gene TRBV5-1; weak D call: TRBD2 (5 bases). Trimming took off 0 bases at V and 5 bases at J, with 14 bases between the two ends. The CDR3 contains 15 residues. Germline V gives CDR1 SGHRS, CDR2 YFSETQ. CDR3 loop: CASSLVHPGRETQYF. Written as DNA, the CDR3 is TGCGCCAGCAGCTTGGTCCACCCGGGAAGGGAGACCCAGTACTTC.